The rows below give T cell receptor beta chains drawn from one sample of a study of T cell responses to AZD1222 COVID-19 vaccine. Measured with immunoSEQ multiplex PCR; TCRdb has only the in-frame clones, and not every one. The sample contains over 70,000 clones, 88% of which appear only once. Sequences were derived from peripheral blood, sampled on day 0 of MenACWY control vaccination. These receptor sequences come from an adult in good health. The CDR3 runs from the conserved cysteine through the conserved F or W. D genes are given only for firm matches. Size tells how often a clone was seen (once, few, many) or the class of an expanded clone, and some rows leave it out.

d_gene	v_gene	j_gene	abundance	len	CDR3nt	CDR3aa
.	TRBV6-5	TRBJ1-4	.	15	TGTGCCAGCAGTTACGTCGGGACCGGGCAGGAAAAACTGTTTTTT	CASSYVGTGQEKLFF
.	TRBV4-2	TRBJ1-1	once	15	TGTGCCAGCAGCCAAGAGGATACAGTGAACACTGAAGCTTTCTTT	CASSQEDTVNTEAFF
.	TRBV3-1/TRBV3-2	TRBJ1-1	.	18	TGTGCCAGCAGCCCCGTCGGGACGAGAACGGCCCCTGGCACTGAAGCTTTCTTT	CASSPVGTRTAPGTEAFF
.	TRBV5-1	TRBJ2-7	.	14	TGCGCCAGCAGCTTGGAAAGGGGGTACCACGAGCAGTACTTC	CASSLERGYHEQYF
TRBD1	TRBV30	TRBJ1-4	.	15	TGTGCCTGGAGTTCAAACAGGGGGCGTGGCGAAAAACTGTTTTTT	CAWSSNRGRGEKLFF
.	TRBV2	TRBJ2-7	.	15	TGTGCCAGCAGTGAAAGGGATCGGCCCCACTACGAGCAGTACTTC	CASSERDRPHYEQYF
.	TRBV21-1	TRBJ1-1	.	15	TGTGCCAGCAGCCGGCCGTGGCAGGGGATCACTGAAGCTTTCTTT	CASSRPWQGITEAFF
.	TRBV4-1	TRBJ2-6	.	16	TGCGCCAGCAGCCAATACCACCGATCTGGGGCCAACGTCCTGACTTTC	CASSQYHRSGANVLTF
.	TRBV29-1	TRBJ2-7	.	15	TGCAGCGCCAGCGTTTTAGGGTTAGGAACCTACGAGCAGTACTTC	CSASVLGLGTYEQYF
TRBD1	TRBV18	TRBJ1-2	.	12	TGTGCCAGCTCACCGGACAGGGGGAGCTACACCTTC	CASSPDRGSYTF
TRBD1	TRBV6-5	TRBJ1-5	.	13	TGTGCCAGCAGCACAGGGGGGGGTCTTCCCCAGCATTTT	CASSTGGGLPQHF
.	TRBV6-1	TRBJ1-3	.	16	TGTGCCAGCAGTGAAAGGCAACGAGCCTCTGGAAACACCATATATTTT	CASSERQRASGNTIYF
.	TRBV6-5	TRBJ1-1	.	15	TGTGCCAGCCGGGTAGACAGTTTTATGAACACTGAAGCTTTCTTT	CASRVDSFMNTEAFF
TRBD1	TRBV18	TRBJ1-2	.	15	TGTGCCAGCTCACCCCCCGGGACAGGGGGTAGAGGCTACACCTTC	CASSPPGTGGRGYTF